A selection of T cell receptor beta chains follows, all from one sample in a study of cytomegalovirus exposure and HLA in healthy donors. Sequencing used immunoSEQ multiplex PCR; TCRdb keeps in-frame clones, though not all of them. The sample lists 99,000 or so clones, roughly 70% occurring once. Material for sequencing was PBMCs. These receptors all come from a man aged 40-50 years in good health and CMV-seronegative. Both conserved end residues are part of each CDR3. D genes are given only for firm matches. Not all rows give a size; the values are once, few, many and, for expanded clones, a class.

j_call v_call clone_size d_call cdr3_nt cdr3_aa
TRBJ1-2 TRBV29-1 . . TGCAGCGTTGCGGGGTCGGGGGGCCCCTATGGCTACACCTTC CSVAGSGGPYGYTF
TRBJ1-5 TRBV5-4 . TRBD1 TGTGCCAGCAGCTCAACGGACAGGGAGGTTTATCAGCCCCAGCATTTT CASSSTDREVYQPQHF
TRBJ1-5 TRBV6-6 . . TGTGCCAGCAGCCCGTCTAGCAATCAGCCCCAGCATTTT CASSPSSNQPQHF
TRBJ2-5 TRBV9 . . TGTGCCAGCACCCGCTCCTCAATAGGGGAAGAGACCCAGTACTTC CASTRSSIGEETQYF
TRBJ2-7 TRBV10-3 . . TGTGCCATCAGTGGACAGCAAGACTCCTACGAGCAGTACTTC CAISGQQDSYEQYF
TRBJ1-5 TRBV6-1 few . TGTGCCGGAAGGACGGACAATTATAGCAATCAGCCCCAGCATTTT CAGRTDNYSNQPQHF
TRBJ2-7 TRBV4-3 . TRBD1 TGCGCCAGCAGCCAAGGAGAAAGGACAGGGGCAGTCGAGCAGTACTTC CASSQGERTGAVEQYF
TRBJ1-1 TRBV29-1 . . TGCAGCGTTGAAGATTGGGAGGGAGTAGACACTGAAGCTTTCTTT CSVEDWEGVDTEAFF
TRBJ2-1 TRBV14 . . TGTGCCAGCAGCCAAGGTGAAGGGAGGAGGAATGAGCAGTTCTTC CASSQGEGRRNEQFF
TRBJ2-2 TRBV7-9 . . TGTGCCAGCAGCTTCCCCGGCCAGGAGAACACCGGGGAGCTGTTTTTT CASSFPGQENTGELFF
TRBJ2-2 TRBV9 . TRBD2 TGTGCCAGCAGCGTAGGAAGTACTAGCGGGTGGACCGGGGAGCTGTTTTTT CASSVGSTSGWTGELFF
TRBJ1-1 TRBV5-5 . TRBD1 TGTGCCAGCAGCCCGGAGGGCTCGGGACAGGGGCTCCCGAACACTGAAGCTTTCTTT CASSPEGSGQGLPNTEAFF
TRBJ2-7 TRBV7-2 . . TGTGCCAGCAGCCCGCGACTGGGCGAGCAGTACTTC CASSPRLGEQYF
TRBJ2-6 TRBV9 . . TGTGCCAGCAGCCAAACGGGCTCTGGGGCCAACGTCCTGACTTTC CASSQTGSGANVLTF
TRBJ2-5 TRBV9 once . TGTGCCAGCAGCGTAGGGAGGAGTCCTACGGAGACCCAGTACTTC CASSVGRSPTETQYF
TRBJ2-1 TRBV11-3 . TRBD2 TGTGCCAGCAGCTTAGAGGGAAGACTAGCGGGATCTGAGCAGTTCTTC CASSLEGRLAGSEQFF
TRBJ2-5 TRBV19 . TRBD2 TGTGCCAGTAGTGGCTCTTGGTCGGGGGGTTTGGAGACCCAGTACTTC CASSGSWSGGLETQYF
TRBJ1-1 TRBV28 . . TGTGCCAGCGCATTTACAGAGAACACTGAAGCTTTCTTT CASAFTENTEAFF
TRBJ1-1 TRBV18 many TRBD1 TGTGCCAGCTCCCGAGACTCGGGACAGATGAACACTGAAGCTTTCTTT CASSRDSGQMNTEAFF
TRBJ2-3 TRBV4-3 . TRBD2 TGCGCCAGCAGCCAAACAGCGGGGGGTCAGTATTTT CASSQTAGGQYF
TRBJ2-2 TRBV5-6 . . TGTGCCAGCAGCCCTCCCTCTAACACCGGGGAGCTGTTTTTT CASSPPSNTGELFF
TRBJ2-7 TRBV5-6 . TRBD2 TGTGCCAGCAGCTCCGCCCAGCGGGAGATCCACGAGCAGTACTTC CASSSAQREIHEQYF
TRBJ1-1 TRBV28 . . TGTGCCAGCAGTTTAAGAACAGGGATTGGCGGCACTGAAGCTTTCTTT CASSLRTGIGGTEAFF
TRBJ1-2 TRBV19 few . TGTGCCAGTAGTGATCAGGGGACTAACTATGGCTACACCTTC CASSDQGTNYGYTF
TRBJ1-5 TRBV4-1 . . TGCGCCAGCAGCTTGGGACTGTCCAATCAGCCCCAGCATTTT CASSLGLSNQPQHF
TRBJ1-4 TRBV7-2 . . TGTGCCAGCAGCTCAAGGCGGGGGACACCTAATGAAAAACTGTTTTTT CASSSRRGTPNEKLFF
TRBJ1-2 TRBV30 . . TGTGCCAGCCGCCGAGGTGGGACTAACACCGATGGCTACACCTTC CASRRGGTNTDGYTF
TRBJ2-7 TRBV25-1 once TRBD2 TGTGCCAGCAGTGACGCGGGGGTAGGATTCCACGAGCAGTACTTC CASSDAGVGFHEQYF
TRBJ2-1 TRBV7-9 few . TGTGCCAGCAGCCCCTTCGGCGGAATATCCTACAATGAGCAGTTCTTC CASSPFGGISYNEQFF
TRBJ1-1 TRBV7-9 . . TGTTCCAGCAGCTTCCAGACAGAAAACACTGAAGCTTTCTTT CSSSFQTENTEAFF
TRBJ2-1 TRBV29-1 . . TGCAGCGTTGAAACTAGCAATCGACCAGGGCAGTTCTTC CSVETSNRPGQFF
TRBJ2-3 TRBV6-5 . . TGTGCCAGCAGTTACTCGAGCGGCAGCAGCACAGATACGCAGTATTTT CASSYSSGSSTDTQYF
TRBJ2-1 TRBV4-1 once . TGCGCCAGCAGCCCCAAGCCTGGGCTCAGCTCCTACAATGAGCAGTTCTTC CASSPKPGLSSYNEQFF
TRBJ2-5 TRBV29-1 . . TGCAGCGTTGGGGCTACCCAAGAGACCCAGTACTTC CSVGATQETQYF
TRBJ1-5 TRBV7-9 . . TGTGCCAGCAGACAGGGTTTGGGGCCCCAGCATTTT CASRQGLGPQHF
TRBJ1-1 TRBV7-9 . . TGTGCCAGCAGCAATTCAGAGAACACTGAAGCTTTCTTT CASSNSENTEAFF
TRBJ2-7 TRBV7-8 . TRBD2 TGTGCCAGCAGCTACGACCTAGCGGGAGGAGGGGAGCAGTACTTC CASSYDLAGGGEQYF
TRBJ2-3 TRBV14 . TRBD2 TGTGCCAGCAGGGCTAGCGGGAGGGCCAAGGCAGATACGCAGTATTTT CASRASGRAKADTQYF
TRBJ1-2 TRBV28 . TRBD1 TGTGCCAGCAGTTCCCTAGGGCCGGGACAGGGAAGGGGCGGTGTGGGTAGTCGTGGCTACACCTTC CASSSLGPGQGRGGVGSRGYTF
TRBJ2-7 TRBV9 once TRBD2 TGTGCCAGCAGCGTAGCTGCGGGACTAGCGGGAGGTCACGAGCAGTACTTC CASSVAAGLAGGHEQYF
TRBJ2-3 TRBV6-4 once . TGTGCCAGCAGTGACTCGTACAGGGGACTCACAGATACGCAGTATTTT CASSDSYRGLTDTQYF
TRBJ2-2 TRBV11-3 . . TGTGCCAGCAGCCCGGGGGGCCCGCGGGACGGGGAGCTGTTTTTT CASSPGGPRDGELFF
TRBJ2-4 TRBV2 . TRBD1 TGTGCCAGCAGTCGGGGACAGGGGGTAGCCAAAAACATTCAGTACTTC CASSRGQGVAKNIQYF
TRBJ1-3 TRBV15 . . TGTGCCACCAGCAGTCCCAATATCGACAGCCCTGGAAACACCATATATTTT CATSSPNIDSPGNTIYF
TRBJ2-5 TRBV7-8 . . TGTGCCAGCAGCTTTGAGGGTGGCCAAGAGACCCAGTACTTC CASSFEGGQETQYF
TRBJ1-5 TRBV19 . TRBD1 TGTGCCAGTAGGACAGGGGGATATCAGCCCCAGCATTTT CASRTGGYQPQHF
TRBJ2-1 TRBV5-1 . . TGCGCCAGCAGCGGAGGGCCAGAAGGCAATGAGCAGTTCTTC CASSGGPEGNEQFF
TRBJ1-5 TRBV4-3 . . TGCGCCAGCAGCCAAGATTGGACAACAGAAAAAAATAGCAATCAGCCCCAGCATTTT CASSQDWTTEKNSNQPQHF
TRBJ2-3 TRBV21-1 . . TGTGCCAGCAGCAAAGCTGTAGGACTAAAGACAGATACGCAGTATTTT CASSKAVGLKTDTQYF
TRBJ1-1 TRBV5-1 . . TGCGCCAGCAGCTTGGGGCAGGGGATGAACACTGAAGCTTTCTTT CASSLGQGMNTEAFF